This T cell receptor (beta chain) came from a study of blood T cell repertoires in COVID-19. Study-wide context: The origin of the acute and convalescent COVID-19 samples was the United States, Italy and Spain. Nucleic acid was either cDNA or gDNA, and it came from T cells, B-cell-depleted T cells, or PBMCs.

The CDR3 is made up of 15 amino acids. Per germline, CDR1 SGHRS and CDR2 YFSETQ. V gave up 1 base and J gave up 1 base, with 11 bases separating them. Authors' methods: Estimated nucleated cell counts came from reference gene primer amplification. Profiled with immunoSEQ multiplex PCR; TCRdb holds only in-frame clones, not every one. V, J and clone size were drawn from that table, and D and trimming were deduced from the DNA. The table has 200,000 to 250,000 clones, 75% to 85% seen once; the top ten hold around 13%. This sequence joins TRBV5-1 and TRBJ1-2, with D possibly being TRBD1 (6 bases). Sequenced input: peripheral blood. The receptor was derived from a human donor in a cohort sampled during active COVID-19. The CDR3 bases are TGCGCCAGCAGCTTGTGGACAGAAGGTAACTATGGCTACACCTTC. The encoded protein is CASSLWTEGNYGYTF.